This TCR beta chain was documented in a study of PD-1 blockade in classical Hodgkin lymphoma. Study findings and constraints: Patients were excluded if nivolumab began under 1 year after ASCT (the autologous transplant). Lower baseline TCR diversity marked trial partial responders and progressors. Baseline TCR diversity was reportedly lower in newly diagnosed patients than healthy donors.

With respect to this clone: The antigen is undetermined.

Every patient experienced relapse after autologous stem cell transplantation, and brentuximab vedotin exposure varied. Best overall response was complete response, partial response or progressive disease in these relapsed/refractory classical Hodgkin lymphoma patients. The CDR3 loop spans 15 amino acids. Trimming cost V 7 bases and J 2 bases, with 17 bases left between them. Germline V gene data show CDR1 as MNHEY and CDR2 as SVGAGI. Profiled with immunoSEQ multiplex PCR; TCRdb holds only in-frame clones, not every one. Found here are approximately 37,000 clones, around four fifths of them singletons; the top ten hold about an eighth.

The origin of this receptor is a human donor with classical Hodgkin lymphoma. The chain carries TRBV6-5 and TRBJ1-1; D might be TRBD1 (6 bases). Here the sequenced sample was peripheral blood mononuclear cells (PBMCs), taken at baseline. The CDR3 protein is CASTTSVGANTEAFF. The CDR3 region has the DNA TGTGCCAGCACCACCTCTGTGGGGGCCAACACTGAAGCTTTCTTT.